This T cell receptor beta chain originates from a study of Graves' ophthalmopathy and Graves' hyperthyroidism. In its sample, this clonotype was seen many times. What it recognizes is unknown. The study, taken as a whole, reports: The model forecast ophthalmopathy progression, reaching roughly 70% sensitivity and around 73% specificity.

Around 9.9 ml of fresh blood yielded the PBMCs by density gradient. The TCR beta CDR3 regions underwent amplification from RNA transcripts. First-round RT-PCR employed HTBI primers, with a second-round multiplex PCR after it. From the multiplex PCR reads, TCRdb called clonotypes with MiXCR, one entry per CDR3 protein. This repertoire shows about 480,000 distinct CDR3 sequences, around 15% found once; its top ten account for 9.8%. The germline gives CDR1 DFQATT, CDR2 SNEGSKA (reference sequence). The CDR3 is made up of 13 amino acids. V gave up 4 bases and J gave up 6 bases, with 15 bases separating them.

The V call is TRBV20-1, the J call TRBJ1-1; D is uncertain. The sequencing sample was made of blood. The sequence derives from a woman in her 30s with Graves' ophthalmopathy. CDR3 residues: CSAITAYWAEAFF. CDR3 sequence (DNA): TGCAGTGCTATAACAGCCTACTGGGCTGAAGCTTTCTTT.